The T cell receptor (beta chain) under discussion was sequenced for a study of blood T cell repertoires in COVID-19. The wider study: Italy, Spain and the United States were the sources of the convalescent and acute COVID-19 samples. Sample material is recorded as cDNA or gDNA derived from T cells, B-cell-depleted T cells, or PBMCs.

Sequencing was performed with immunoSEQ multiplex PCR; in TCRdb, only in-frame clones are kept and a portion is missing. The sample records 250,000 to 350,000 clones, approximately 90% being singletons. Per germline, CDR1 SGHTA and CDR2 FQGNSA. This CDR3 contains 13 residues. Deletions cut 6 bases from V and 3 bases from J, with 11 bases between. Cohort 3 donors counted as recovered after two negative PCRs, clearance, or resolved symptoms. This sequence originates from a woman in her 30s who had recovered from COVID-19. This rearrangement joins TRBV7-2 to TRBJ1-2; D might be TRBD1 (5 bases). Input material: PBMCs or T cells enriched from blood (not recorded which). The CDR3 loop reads CASSSTDHYGYTF. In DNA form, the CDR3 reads TGTGCCAGCAGTTCGACAGACCACTATGGCTACACCTTC.